The rows below give T cell receptor beta chains drawn from one sample of a study of blood T cell repertoires in COVID-19. Repertoires were generated with immunoSEQ multiplex PCR, while TCRdb's copy carries only in-frame clones and drops some. Here the sample spans 200,000 to 250,000 clones, about 88% being singletons. Sequencing was done on a sample of peripheral blood. All receptors come from a woman aged 70-85 years with active or convalescent COVID-19. Both conserved end residues are part of each CDR3. The order of the fields is clone size, J gene, D gene, V gene, CDR3 length, CDR3 DNA, CDR3 protein. A D gene is named only where the DNA matches it firmly. Not every row has a clone size; where given, it reads once, few, many or a size class.

clone size: once
J gene: TRBJ2-2
D gene: TRBD2
V gene: TRBV10-1
CDR3 length: 17
CDR3 DNA: TGCGCCAGCAGTGAGTCTGGACTAGCGGGGAACACCGGGGAGCTGTTTTTT
CDR3 protein: CASSESGLAGNTGELFF

clone size: NA
J gene: TRBJ2-3
D gene: TRBD2
V gene: TRBV7-9
CDR3 length: 16
CDR3 DNA: TGTGCCAGCAGTCGGGGACTAGCGGGGCTCACAGATACGCAGTATTTT
CDR3 protein: CASSRGLAGLTDTQYF

clone size: once
J gene: TRBJ1-6
D gene: NA
V gene: TRBV21-1
CDR3 length: 14
CDR3 DNA: TGTGCCAGCAGCAAAGTGGGAGGGAATTCACCCCTCCACTTT
CDR3 protein: CASSKVGGNSPLHF

clone size: NA
J gene: TRBJ1-2
D gene: NA
V gene: TRBV4-1
CDR3 length: 13
CDR3 DNA: TGCGCCAGCAGCAGTCCCGGGAGGCCTATCTACACCTTC
CDR3 protein: CASSSPGRPIYTF

clone size: NA
J gene: TRBJ1-1
D gene: NA
V gene: TRBV19
CDR3 length: 12
CDR3 DNA: TGTGCCAGTAGTATTTCCCCTCCTGAAGCTTTCTTT
CDR3 protein: CASSISPPEAFF

clone size: NA
J gene: TRBJ2-2
D gene: TRBD2
V gene: TRBV9
CDR3 length: 17
CDR3 DNA: TGTGCCAGCAGCGGGACTAGCGGGGGCCTCGGGTCCGGGGAGCTGTTTTTT
CDR3 protein: CASSGTSGGLGSGELFF

clone size: once
J gene: TRBJ2-7
D gene: NA
V gene: TRBV5-1
CDR3 length: 12
CDR3 DNA: TGCGCCAGCAGCTATAACAGTGACGAGCAGTACTTC
CDR3 protein: CASSYNSDEQYF

clone size: NA
J gene: TRBJ2-7
D gene: NA
V gene: TRBV18
CDR3 length: 15
CDR3 DNA: TGTGCCAGCTCAGTGGGGCGATCAGGGAACTACGAGCAGTACTTC
CDR3 protein: CASSVGRSGNYEQYF

clone size: NA
J gene: TRBJ1-2
D gene: TRBD1
V gene: TRBV2
CDR3 length: 13
CDR3 DNA: TGTGCCGGGAAGACAGGGGCGAACTATGGCTACACCTTC
CDR3 protein: CAGKTGANYGYTF

clone size: NA
J gene: TRBJ1-3
D gene: NA
V gene: TRBV10-3
CDR3 length: 16
CDR3 DNA: TGTGCCATCAGTGAGTGGTCCGGGACGGGAGGAGACACCATATATTTT
CDR3 protein: CAISEWSGTGGDTIYF

clone size: NA
J gene: TRBJ1-2
D gene: NA
V gene: TRBV18
CDR3 length: 13
CDR3 DNA: TGTGCCACCTCCCCCCGGCGGGATTATGGCTACACCTTC
CDR3 protein: CATSPRRDYGYTF

clone size: NA
J gene: TRBJ1-1
D gene: NA
V gene: TRBV15
CDR3 length: 13
CDR3 DNA: TGTGCCACCAGCAGACAGGGCGGCACTGAAGCTTTCTTT
CDR3 protein: CATSRQGGTEAFF

clone size: once
J gene: TRBJ2-6
D gene: NA
V gene: TRBV25-1
CDR3 length: 14
CDR3 DNA: TGTGCCAGCAGTGGGGCCTCTGGGGCCAACGTCCTGACTTTC
CDR3 protein: CASSGASGANVLTF

clone size: once
J gene: TRBJ2-3
D gene: TRBD2
V gene: TRBV10-1
CDR3 length: 16
CDR3 DNA: TGCGCCAGCGTACCCCTAGCGGGGGACTTCACAGATACGCAGTATTTT
CDR3 protein: CASVPLAGDFTDTQYF

clone size: NA
J gene: TRBJ1-3
D gene: NA
V gene: TRBV18
CDR3 length: 15
CDR3 DNA: TGTGCCAGCTCACCACTCGCAGTCTCTGGAAACACCATATATTTT
CDR3 protein: CASSPLAVSGNTIYF

clone size: NA
J gene: TRBJ1-2
D gene: TRBD1
V gene: TRBV7-9
CDR3 length: 16
CDR3 DNA: TGTGCCAGCAGCTTGGAGACAGGGGGCGCGGGCTATGGCTACACCTTC
CDR3 protein: CASSLETGGAGYGYTF

clone size: once
J gene: TRBJ1-1
D gene: NA
V gene: TRBV12-3/TRBV12-4
CDR3 length: 13
CDR3 DNA: TGTGCCAGCACCCTCGGGGTTAACACTGAAGCTTTCTTT
CDR3 protein: CASTLGVNTEAFF

clone size: few
J gene: TRBJ1-5
D gene: NA
V gene: TRBV19
CDR3 length: 13
CDR3 DNA: TGTGCCAGTAGCAGGACAATTGATCAGCCCCAGCATTTT
CDR3 protein: CASSRTIDQPQHF

clone size: NA
J gene: TRBJ2-1
D gene: NA
V gene: TRBV28
CDR3 length: 12
CDR3 DNA: TGTGCCAGCAGGATCGGAGGCGGTGAGCAGTTCTTC
CDR3 protein: CASRIGGGEQFF

clone size: NA
J gene: TRBJ1-2
D gene: NA
V gene: TRBV4-2
CDR3 length: 15
CDR3 DNA: TGTGCCAGCAGCCAAGGACAGCCGATACTCTATGGCTACACCTTC
CDR3 protein: CASSQGQPILYGYTF

clone size: NA
J gene: TRBJ1-5
D gene: NA
V gene: TRBV9
CDR3 length: 16
CDR3 DNA: TGTGCCAGCAGCGTACTACAGGGCGGGTTGGGTCAGCCCCAGCATTTT
CDR3 protein: CASSVLQGGLGQPQHF

clone size: few
J gene: TRBJ1-1
D gene: TRBD1
V gene: TRBV11-2
CDR3 length: 13
CDR3 DNA: TGTGCCAGCAGCTCCGACAGGGGGACTGAAGCTTTCTTT
CDR3 protein: CASSSDRGTEAFF

clone size: NA
J gene: TRBJ2-2
D gene: NA
V gene: TRBV5-1
CDR3 length: 14
CDR3 DNA: TGCGCCTCCGGTGAGGGCCGGGGCACCGGGGAGCTGTTTTTT
CDR3 protein: CASGEGRGTGELFF

clone size: NA
J gene: TRBJ2-5
D gene: NA
V gene: TRBV9
CDR3 length: 15
CDR3 DNA: TGTGCCAGCAGCTTGGACGGGGGGCAGGGAGAGACCCAGTACTTC
CDR3 protein: CASSLDGGQGETQYF

clone size: NA
J gene: TRBJ2-5
D gene: TRBD2
V gene: TRBV2
CDR3 length: 15
CDR3 DNA: TGTGCCAGCGCCAAGCCACTAGCGGGGCAAGAGACCCAGTACTTC
CDR3 protein: CASAKPLAGQETQYF

clone size: once
J gene: TRBJ1-3
D gene: NA
V gene: TRBV18
CDR3 length: 13
CDR3 DNA: TGTGCCAGCTCACCAAACAGCCAAAACACCATATATTTT
CDR3 protein: CASSPNSQNTIYF

clone size: NA
J gene: TRBJ2-1
D gene: TRBD2
V gene: TRBV12-5
CDR3 length: 14
CDR3 DNA: TGTGCTAGTGGTAGTAGCGGGGGGGCGAATGAGCAGTTCTTC
CDR3 protein: CASGSSGGANEQFF

clone size: NA
J gene: TRBJ2-3
D gene: NA
V gene: TRBV6-5
CDR3 length: 15
CDR3 DNA: TGTGCCAGCACAGAGACTCCATACGGCGCCGATACGCAGTATTTT
CDR3 protein: CASTETPYGADTQYF

clone size: few
J gene: TRBJ1-5
D gene: NA
V gene: TRBV4-2
CDR3 length: 14
CDR3 DNA: TGTGCCAGCAGCCAAGATGTGACAGATCAGCCCCAGCATTTT
CDR3 protein: CASSQDVTDQPQHF

clone size: NA
J gene: TRBJ1-6
D gene: NA
V gene: TRBV10-3
CDR3 length: 13
CDR3 DNA: TGTGCCATGCAGGCCAATCGGATTTCACCCCTCCACTTT
CDR3 protein: CAMQANRISPLHF

clone size: NA
J gene: TRBJ1-1
D gene: NA
V gene: TRBV27
CDR3 length: 14
CDR3 DNA: TGTGCCAGCAGTTTAGGAGGCGGGGGTACTGAAGCTTTCTTT
CDR3 protein: CASSLGGGGTEAFF

clone size: NA
J gene: TRBJ1-2
D gene: NA
V gene: TRBV14
CDR3 length: 13
CDR3 DNA: TGTGCCAGCAGCCAAGATATAGGGGATGGCTACACCTTC
CDR3 protein: CASSQDIGDGYTF

clone size: NA
J gene: TRBJ2-7
D gene: TRBD1
V gene: TRBV5-1
CDR3 length: 15
CDR3 DNA: TGCGCCAGCAGCCTCATGACAGGGGAGTCCTACGAGCAGTACTTC
CDR3 protein: CASSLMTGESYEQYF

clone size: NA
J gene: TRBJ1-5
D gene: NA
V gene: TRBV7-2
CDR3 length: 15
CDR3 DNA: TGTGCCAGCAGCCTTGACAGACTCCGTGGCCAGCCCCAGCATTTT
CDR3 protein: CASSLDRLRGQPQHF

clone size: NA
J gene: TRBJ1-2
D gene: NA
V gene: TRBV18
CDR3 length: 13
CDR3 DNA: TGTGCCAGCTCAGGGGGACTGCACTATGGCTACACCTTC
CDR3 protein: CASSGGLHYGYTF

clone size: few
J gene: TRBJ1-2
D gene: NA
V gene: TRBV4-1
CDR3 length: 15
CDR3 DNA: TGCGCCAGCAGCCAAGAAGGGGACTTGAACTATGGCTACACCTTC
CDR3 protein: CASSQEGDLNYGYTF

clone size: NA
J gene: TRBJ1-6
D gene: TRBD1
V gene: TRBV5-1
CDR3 length: 16
CDR3 DNA: TGCGCCAGCAGCTTGGCCTATCGGACAGGTGCACAACCCCTCCACTTT
CDR3 protein: CASSLAYRTGAQPLHF